These 8 T cell receptor beta chains came from one sample sequenced in a study of shared clonotypes between healthy human individuals (TCRdb year 2020). Library construction relied on the immunoSEQ multiplex PCR assay. The table was pulled from immuneACCESS by TCRdb, which kept in-frame rearrangements only. Such tables lose some clones; where checked, under half of the loss comes from unresolved V genes, and the rest has no known cause. This sample has 550,000 to 700,000 clones in its table, and around 73% of those were observed once. The ten largest make up around 1.8% of the sample. Sequenced sample: memory CD4+ T cells sorted from blood. Taken with the paper, the label for cell subset or site translates to: CD45RA-negative fraction. These receptors were collected from a woman aged 30 to 39 in good health.

This chain joins TRBV27 and TRBJ2-1, with TRBD2 identical over 10 bases. CDR3 length: 17 residues. Germline V gives CDR1 MNHEY, CDR2 SMNVEV (reference sequence). V lost 2 bases and J lost 6; bases outside the gene matches: 10. As DNA, the CDR3 is TGTGCCAGCAGTTTAGGGCTAGCGGGAGTAAGCGGCAATGAGCAGTTCTTC. Protein sequence: CASSLGLAGVSGNEQFF.

The chain couples TRBV18 to TRBJ2-7; 7 bases line up with TRBD1. Germline V gives CDR1 KGHSH, CDR2 LQKENI. The CDR3 runs 13 residues. J lost 2 bases, V lost 5 bases, and 3 bases had no gene match. For the CDR3, the DNA is TGTGCCAGCTCAACGGGACAGCCCTACGAGCAGTACTTC. Residues: CASSTGQPYEQYF. The full variable domain, in which reference TRBV18 and TRBJ2-7 provide the parts outside the CDR3, is NAGVMQNPRHLVRRRGQEARLRCSPMKGHSHVYWYRQLPEEGLKFMVYLQKENIIDESGMPKERFSAEFPKEGPSILRIQQVVRGDSAAYFCASSTGQPYEQYFGPGTRLTVT.

The chain recombines TRBV27 with TRBJ2-1; the match to TRBD2 covers 10 bases. The germline V gene encodes CDR1 MNHEY and CDR2 SMNVEV (reference sequence). The CDR3 totals 16 residues. V lost 6 bases to trimming and J lost 3 bases; unmatched junction nucleotides: 8. CDR3 DNA sequence: TGTGCCAGCAGATCTCTAGCGGGAGCTAACTACAATGAGCAGTTCTTC. Amino acid sequence: CASRSLAGANYNEQFF.

The chain recombines TRBV2 with TRBJ1-5; D gene uncertain. Germline lookup yields CDR1 SNHLY and CDR2 FYNNEI. The CDR3 consists of 13 residues. Trimming removed 3 bases at V and 1 base at J, with 4 bases between. CDR3 loop: CASSDDSNQPQHF. The CDR3 DNA is TGTGCCAGCAGTGATGACAGCAATCAGCCCCAGCATTTT. The whole variable domain, filled in from reference TRBV2 and TRBJ1-5, reads EPEVTQTPSHQVTQMGQEVILRCVPISNHLYFYWYRQILGQKVEFLVSFYNNEISEKSEIFDDQFSVERPDGSNFTLKIRSTKLEDSAMYFCASSDDSNQPQHFGDGTRLSIL.

With respect to this clone: At one of its ends the junction is not consistent with the germline gene, which may arise from a read error. Other DNA variants within this sample encode the same CDR3. The J gene is TRBJ2-7, the V gene TRBV19; TRBD1 agrees at 8 bases. The CDR3 is 13 residues long. CDR1 and CDR2 (germline): LNHDA, SQIVND (reference sequence). The CDR3 protein is CASRSQGAGEQYF. CDR3 DNA sequence: TGTGCTAGTAGGAGTCAGGGGGCTGGCGAGCAGTACTTC.

The chain is built from TRBV28 and TRBJ1-2, with a weak D call TRBD1 (5 bases). Trimming removed 3 bases at V and 4 bases at J, with 9 bases between. The CDR3 covers 13 residues. The germline V gene encodes CDR1 MDHEN and CDR2 SYDVKM. The CDR3 DNA is TGTGCCAGCAGTTTTGGGGGACGCTATGGCTACACCTTC. It is translated as CASSFGGRYGYTF.

This clone showed up just a few times. The chain combines TRBV5-1 with TRBJ2-5; TRBD1 aligns across 10 bases. CDR1 is SGHRS and CDR2 is YFSETQ in the germline V gene. This CDR3 region has 15 residues. V dropped 4 bases and J dropped 4; count of bases not matched to a gene: 7. The CDR3 DNA reads as TGCGCCAGCAGCCCCGAGCGGACAGGGGGAGAGACCCAGTACTTC. It specifies CASSPERTGGETQYF.

This clone was picked up one time. The sample carries other DNA sequences with the same CDR3. The V call is TRBV18, the J call TRBJ2-7; TRBD2 is a possible D gene (5 bases). This CDR3 comprises 11 residues. Trimming took 3 bases from V and 6 from J, leaving 6 bases between them. Germline V gene sequence: CDR1 KGHSH, CDR2 LQKENI. The CDR3 sequence is CASSPEGEQYF. The CDR3 DNA is TGTGCCAGCTCACCTGAGGGCGAGCAGTACTTC.